The entry below gives a single T cell receptor (beta chain) sequence along with its context. The antigen is undetermined. Per germline, CDR1 SGHTA and CDR2 FQGNSA. V was pared by 3 bases and J by 2 bases, with 10 bases between. The CDR3 runs 15 residues. The sample is drawn from a study of T cell responses to AZD1222 COVID-19 vaccine. Findings and limits, study-wide: Spike-specific TCR breadth and depth rose after two AZD1222 doses. Females made up more of the donors, who were largely white British, and clonal diversity may have come out too low. Spike was spanned by vaccine-associated CD4 TCRs, with dominance at 160-218 and 743-854.

Here immunoSEQ multiplex PCR was the method, and the copy in TCRdb shows in-frame clones only, minus some. The repertoire holds some 200,000 clones, with 80% to 95% as singletons. Researchers grouped second doses given at about 4 or about 12 weeks into one pool. Here the sequenced sample was peripheral blood, taken 28 days after the second AZD1222 dose. The TCR sequence derives from an adult who received the AZD1222 COVID-19 vaccine. V is TRBV7-2 and J is TRBJ2-2, with D hard to call. CDR3 protein: CASSLDGSNTGELFF. The CDR3 DNA follows: TGTGCCAGCAGCTTGGACGGTTCTAACACCGGGGAGCTGTTTTTT.